Only one count was recorded for the clone carrying this T cell receptor beta chain. Produced via immunoSEQ multiplex PCR; TCRdb's table is partial and in-frame only. There are tens of thousands of clones in the sample; 75% to 90% occur only once, and 10% to 12% lies in the top ten. This specimen belongs to a study of lymphopenia after photon versus proton radiotherapy. Looked up from germline, CDR1 is SGHRS and CDR2 is YFSETQ. The CDR3 consists of 17 residues. Trimming cost V 0 bases and J 9 bases; bases outside gene matches: 13. The rearrangement joins TRBV5-1 to TRBJ2-1; 9 bases map to TRBD2. The clonotype was recovered from a man aged 80 or over with esophageal cancer. Sequences were derived from peripheral blood, sampled from a patient treated with proton-based radiotherapy. Here the CDR3 DNA reads TGCGCCAGCAGCTTGGTTCCTAGCGGGGTACAAGGGCCTGAGCAGTTCTTC. Translating gives CASSLVPSGVQGPEQFF.